The subject of this entry is one T cell receptor beta chain. Its antigen is as yet unknown. Focal radiation plus CTLA-4 blockade with ipilimumab was given to patients with chemo-refractory metastatic non-small-cell lung cancer. The sample originates from a study of radiotherapy plus CTLA-4 blockade in lung cancer. Study at large: An objective response was seen in about a sixth of patients, and disease control in 25% to 40%. Study observations and caveats: There was expansion of tumor-derived TCR clones in blood after radiotherapy plus ipilimumab.

The CDR3 consists of 14 residues. V lost 4 bases and J 6 bases, leaving 16 bases between the germline ends. From germline, CDR1 is SGDLS and CDR2 YYNGEE. Sequencing used immunoSEQ multiplex PCR; TCRdb keeps in-frame clones, though not all of them. The sample lists some 50,000 clones, around 80% seen once, with 3.2% in the top ten. The sequences come from peripheral blood, collected from a patient treated with radiotherapy plus ipilimumab. The receptor comes from a human donor with non-small cell lung cancer who had a partial response to radiotherapy plus ipilimumab. The gene calls are TRBV9 and TRBJ1-2, with D unclear. CDR3: CASSPGRIPHGYTF. The CDR3 region has the DNA TGTGCCAGCAGCCCTGGCCGCATCCCCCATGGCTACACCTTC.